The 15 T cell receptor beta chains presented below share a single source sample, sequenced in a study of T-cell reconstitution after alpha-beta-depleted transplantation in children. Preparation of the TCRbeta library involved a method that used unique molecular identifiers. TCRdb reprocessed the PCR reads via MiXCR and lists one record per CDR3 protein. The sample lists some 830,000 distinct CDR3 sequences; about 16% were seen once. The sequenced sample was PBMCs, mostly from graft donor cells, obtained 360 days after TCRalphabeta/CD19-depleted stem cell transplant. The receptors were sampled from a male patient between 10 and 17 years old who had a stem cell transplant for acute lymphoblastic leukemia, so the T cells may come from the graft donor.

This clonotype was seen ten or more times. This chain connects TRBV5-6 to TRBJ2-1, with a tentative D call TRBD2 (5 bases). CDR3 size: 18 residues. Trimming left V 6 bases short and J 5 bases short, with 27 bases between. The germline gives CDR1 SGHDT, CDR2 YYEEEE. DNA of the CDR3: TGTGCCAGCAACAACCCCTTTCTGGTGGGAGTTAAAGACAATGAGCAGTTCTTC. Protein: CASNNPFLVGVKDNEQFF.

The V and J genes are TRBV27 and TRBJ2-1; 10 bases are shared with TRBD2. The CDR3 loop spans 16 amino acids. The germline V gene encodes CDR1 MNHEY and CDR2 SMNVEV (reference sequence). Germline trimming cut 6 bases from V and 5 bases from J; bases unmatched to any gene: 10. The CDR3 DNA reads as TGTGCCAGCAGCCATATGCCGGGACTAGCGAACAATGAGCAGTTCTTC. Protein: CASSHMPGLANNEQFF.

Ten or more counts support this clonotype. The chain recombines TRBV24-1 with TRBJ2-3; 12 bases are shared with TRBD2. This CDR3 is built from 18 residues. V shed 9 bases, J shed 0 bases, and the junction held 12 bases outside the gene matches. CDR1 and CDR2 (germline): KGHDR, SFDVKD. DNA of the CDR3: TGTGCCACCGCCCCTAGCGGGAGGGCCTCGTCTAGCACAGATACGCAGTATTTT. Translating it yields CATAPSGRASSSTDTQYF.

This clonotype was observed a handful of times. The chain links TRBV11-3 to TRBJ2-2; the D gene is possibly TRBD2 (6 bases). Germline loops: CDR1 SGHNT, CDR2 YENEEA. The length of the CDR3 is 16 residues. V was pared by 4 bases and J by 2 bases, with 14 bases between. The CDR3 DNA sequence: TGTGCCAGCAGCTCCTCGGGACTCCTAAACACCGGGGAGCTGTTTTTT. Its translation: CASSSSGLLNTGELFF.

This rearrangement joins TRBV4-1 to TRBJ2-1; D not resolved. V was trimmed by 0 bases and J by 8 bases, leaving 20 bases between them. Germline CDR1 MGHRA, CDR2 YSYEKL. The CDR3 is made up of 17 amino acids. The CDR3 here is CASSQDPGLVFADEQFF. DNA for the CDR3: TGCGCCAGCAGCCAAGATCCTGGGCTAGTCTTCGCAGATGAGCAGTTCTTC.

J is TRBJ2-1 and V is TRBV20-1; 15 bases match TRBD2. CDR1 DFQATT and CDR2 SNEGSKA come from the germline V gene (reference sequence). The CDR3 spans 16 residues. V dropped 3 bases and J dropped 8; count of bases not matched to a gene: 8. As DNA, the CDR3 is TGCAGTGCTAGTCCGGGACTAGCGGGAGGAATCTATGAGCAGTTCTTC. Protein: CSASPGLAGGIYEQFF.

The gene calls are TRBV4-1 and TRBJ2-5; 13 bases are shared with TRBD2. This CDR3 has 15 residues. V gave up 7 bases and J gave up 5 bases; unmatched junction bases: 7. CDR1 and CDR2 (germline): MGHRA, YSYEKL. In DNA, the CDR3 is TGCGCCAGCACCCGGACTAGCGGGAGTTGGGAGACCCAGTACTTC. Its protein is CASTRTSGSWETQYF.

The chain uses TRBV3-1 and TRBJ2-7, with D maybe TRBD2 (5 bases). Per germline, CDR1 LGHDT and CDR2 YNNKEL (reference sequence). V dropped 0 bases and J dropped 2 bases, with 11 bases sitting between them. The CDR3 totals 15 residues. CDR3 sequence reads: CASSQDRGQPYEQYF. The DNA for the CDR3 is TGTGCCAGCAGCCAAGATCGAGGGCAGCCCTACGAGCAGTACTTC.

At least ten counts were recorded for this clonotype. The chain employs TRBV10-3 and TRBJ2-1, with TRBD1 matching 10 bases. Germline CDR1 and CDR2: ENHRY and SYGVKD. This CDR3 is 13 amino acids long. The V segment lost 9 bases and the J segment 7 bases; nucleotides outside the gene matches: 6. CDR3 amino acids: CAIGQGGTNEQFF. The CDR3, as DNA: TGTGCCATAGGACAGGGGGGGACAAATGAGCAGTTCTTC.

This clonotype was recorded at least ten times. The gene calls are TRBV12-3 or TRBV12-4 and TRBJ2-7; TRBD2 matches 8 bases. The CDR3 runs to 13 residues. V shed 3 bases, J shed 6 bases, and the junction held 4 bases outside the gene matches. Written as DNA, the CDR3 is TGTGCCAGCAGTTTCGGACTAGCTGTCGAGCAGTACTTC. Its protein is CASSFGLAVEQYF.

V is TRBV7-9 and J is TRBJ2-7; D is uncertain. V was shortened by 2 bases and J by 2 bases, with 10 bases between the two germline ends. CDR1 and CDR2 (germline): SEHNR, FQNEAQ (reference sequence). CDR3 length equals 14 residues. DNA of the CDR3: TGTGCCAGCAGCTTAAATCGGCCCACCTACGAGCAGTACTTC. Its protein is CASSLNRPTYEQYF.

This chain links TRBV20-1 with TRBJ1-5; TRBD1 is a possible D gene (6 bases). The CDR3 runs 17 residues. CDR1 DFQATT and CDR2 SNEGSKA come from the germline V gene (reference sequence). V gave up 0 bases and J gave up 2 bases, with 17 bases separating them. Written as DNA, the CDR3 is TGCAGTGCTAGAGATGCTGGTTCGGGGGGCGGCAATCAGCCCCAGCATTTT. This gives the protein CSARDAGSGGGNQPQHF.

This clonotype was detected many times. For the CDR3, the DNA is TGCGCCAGCAGCCAAGTCGGACAGGGAGGTCCCTACGAGCAGTACTTC. This encodes CASSQVGQGGPYEQYF. The chain carries TRBV4-1 and TRBJ2-7, with 8 bases lining up with TRBD1. From germline, CDR1 is MGHRA and CDR2 YSYEKL. The V gene end was trimmed by 1 base and the J gene end by 2 bases; junction bases not matched to a gene: 7. The CDR3 sequence is 16 residues long.

This chain connects TRBV11-3 to TRBJ2-2; TRBD1 agrees at 7 bases. CDR1 and CDR2 (germline): SGHNT, YENEEA. The trim removed 6 bases at V and 7 bases at J, leaving 8 bases unmatched. The CDR3 has 14 amino acids. For the CDR3, the DNA is TGTGCCAGCAGATGGGACAGATTGAGCGGGGAGCTGTTTTTT. Protein sequence: CASRWDRLSGELFF.

In this sample, this clonotype turned up a few times. The chain recombines TRBV14 with TRBJ2-1; 9 bases fit TRBD2. After removal of 6 bases from V and 7 bases from J, the junction contained 7 bases not matched to a gene. This CDR3 is 14 amino acids long. Per germline, CDR1 SGHDN and CDR2 FVKESK. CDR3 in DNA: TGTGCCAGCAGACGGACTAGCGAGATGAATGAGCAGTTCTTC. Its protein product is CASRRTSEMNEQFF.